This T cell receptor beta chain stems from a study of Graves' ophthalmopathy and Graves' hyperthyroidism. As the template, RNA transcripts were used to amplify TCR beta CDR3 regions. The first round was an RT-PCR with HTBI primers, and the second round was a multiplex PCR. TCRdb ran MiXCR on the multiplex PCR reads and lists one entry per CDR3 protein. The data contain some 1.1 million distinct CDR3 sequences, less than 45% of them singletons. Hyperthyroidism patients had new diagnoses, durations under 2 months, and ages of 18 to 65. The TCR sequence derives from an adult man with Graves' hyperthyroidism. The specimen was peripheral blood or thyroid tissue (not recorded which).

CDR3 loop: CASSGHQHEQYF. The CDR3 bases are TGTGCCAGCAGCGGGCATCAACACGAGCAGTACTTC. The chain joins TRBV13 to TRBJ2-7; D is uncertain. Trimming took off 5 bases at V and 5 bases at J, with 10 bases between the two ends. Germline V CDR1 and CDR2: PRHDT, FYEKMQ (reference sequence). The CDR3 has 12 amino acids.